One sample yielded the 17 T cell receptor beta chains listed below, sequenced in a study of cytomegalovirus exposure and HLA in healthy donors. Assay used: immunoSEQ multiplex PCR; TCRdb lists only in-frame clones, some missing. Of around 91,000 clones listed, roughly 92% are singletons. What was sequenced was PBMCs. Receptors originate from a woman aged 25 to 39 in good health and CMV-seropositive.

The rearrangement joins TRBV19 to TRBJ2-3, with 10 bases matching TRBD2. The germline gives CDR1 LNHDA, CDR2 SQIVND (reference sequence). This CDR3 is 16 amino acids long. V was pared by 5 bases and J by 5 bases, with 10 bases of the junction left unmatched. CDR3 bases: TGTGCCAGTAGTTTCTCGGCTAGCGGGAGCGTAGATACGCAGTATTTT. This sequence encodes CASSFSASGSVDTQYF.

The count of this clone is one. The V gene is TRBV4-3, the J gene TRBJ2-2, with 11 nucleotides matching TRBD1. V lost 4 bases and J lost 7; bases outside the gene matches: 5. The CDR3 is 15 amino acids. The germline V gene encodes CDR1 LGHNA and CDR2 YSLEER. This CDR3 is CASSPTGTGGGELFF. The DNA for the CDR3 is TGCGCCAGCAGCCCAACCGGGACAGGGGGCGGGGAGCTGTTTTTT.

This sequence joins TRBV28 and TRBJ1-2; D not certain. The CDR3 extends over 16 amino acids. The V gene lost 6 bases and the J gene lost 5 bases, with 22 bases spanning the gap. Per germline, CDR1 MDHEN and CDR2 SYDVKM. The CDR3 nucleotides are TGTGCCAGCAGCCAAACAACAGCGAGTTTAGCGTATGGCTACACCTTC. It codes for CASSQTTASLAYGYTF.

This clone has just one count. V gene TRBV5-4 combines with J gene TRBJ1-2, with 7 bases identical to TRBD1. The ends lost 3 bases at V and 9 bases at J; junction bases unmatched: 14. Germline V gene lookup returns CDR1 SGHNT and CDR2 YYREEE (reference sequence). The CDR3 is made up of 15 amino acids. CDR3 region: CASSWTGQTTASYTF. CDR3 in DNA: TGTGCCAGCAGCTGGACGGGACAGACTACAGCGAGCTACACCTTC.

The genes are TRBV19 and TRBJ2-7, with no clear D. V dropped 4 bases and J dropped 6 bases, with 13 bases sitting between them. Germline assignment: CDR1 LNHDA and CDR2 SQIVND (reference sequence). This CDR3 is 13 amino acids long. The CDR3 bases are TGTGCCAGTAGTAGATCCCCCTCAGGCGAGCAGTACTTC. Amino acids: CASSRSPSGEQYF.

The gene calls are TRBV6-5 and TRBJ1-2; possibly TRBD1 for D (5 bases). Germline CDR1 MNHEY, CDR2 SVGAGI. Deletions cut 6 bases from V and 4 bases from J, with 15 bases between. The CDR3 spans 14 residues. The CDR3 here is CASSRTGWAYGYTF. Written as DNA, the CDR3 is TGTGCCAGCAGCCGCACAGGATGGGCCTATGGCTACACCTTC.

The chain employs TRBV10-3 and TRBJ2-7; TRBD2 aligns across 8 bases. The V segment lost 10 bases and the J segment 2 bases; nucleotides outside the gene matches: 7. The V gene's germline CDR1 is ENHRY and CDR2 SYGVKD. CDR3 size: 13 residues. For the CDR3, the DNA is TGTGCCACCGGGAGGGGAGGGACCTACGAGCAGTACTTC. It specifies CATGRGGTYEQYF.

The CDR3 loop is CAEASGTDTQYF. CDR3 bases: TGTGCCGAAGCTAGCGGCACAGATACGCAGTATTTT. The gene calls are TRBV7-2 and TRBJ2-3; D is possibly TRBD2 (6 bases). The CDR3 covers 12 residues. Germline CDR1 and CDR2: SGHTA and FQGNSA. V was cut by 11 bases and J by 1 base, with 10 bases left in between.

The chain carries TRBV27 and TRBJ1-1; D is uncertain. V was pared by 5 bases and J by 4 bases, with 14 bases between. The CDR3 is made up of 14 amino acids. Looked up from germline, CDR1 is MNHEY and CDR2 is SMNVEV (reference sequence). The CDR3 reads CASSLRPSGTEAFF. In DNA, the CDR3 is TGTGCCAGCAGTCTAAGGCCTTCGGGCACTGAAGCTTTCTTT.

The rearrangement links TRBV14 to TRBJ1-3; tentative D call: TRBD1 (5 bases). V was trimmed by 4 bases and J by 5 bases, leaving 12 bases between them. The germline CDR1 and CDR2 sequences are SGHDN and FVKESK. There are 14 residues in the CDR3. CDR3 nucleotide sequence: TGTGCCAGCAGCCCCAGGACACCGCGAAACACCATATATTTT. The encoded protein is CASSPRTPRNTIYF.

The gene calls are TRBV5-1 and TRBJ2-2; D is possibly TRBD2 (5 bases). The V and J ends lost 4 bases and 3 bases respectively, with 13 bases between them. There are 15 residues in the CDR3. From germline, CDR1 is SGHRS and CDR2 YFSETQ. The CDR3 spells CASSPGSRDTGELFF. CDR3 nucleotide sequence: TGCGCCAGCAGCCCTGGGTCGCGGGACACCGGGGAGCTGTTTTTT.

The chain recombines TRBV19 with TRBJ1-1; D is possibly TRBD1 (5 bases). There are 12 residues in the CDR3. The V gene's germline CDR1 is LNHDA and CDR2 SQIVND (reference sequence). V lost 8 bases, J lost 1 base, and 8 bases lay in between. The CDR3 region has the DNA TGTGCCAGTCAGGGCACGAACACTGAAGCTTTCTTT. The encoded protein is CASQGTNTEAFF. The full variable domain, with the rest looked up from reference TRBV19 and TRBJ1-1, is DGGITQSPKYLFRKEGQNVTLSCEQNLNHDAMYWYRQDPGQGLRLIYYSQIVNDFQKGDIAEGYSVSREKKESFPLTVTSAQKNPTAFYLCASQGTNTEAFFGQGTRLTVV.

This clone occurred once. The rearrangement uses TRBV5-5 and TRBJ2-7; tentatively, D is TRBD1 (5 bases). CDR3 length: 16 amino acids. V was clipped by 3 bases and J by 3 bases, with 19 bases between them. Germline CDR1 SGHKS, CDR2 YYEKEE (reference sequence). CDR3 coding DNA: TGTGCCAGCAGCTCCTCCTGGCAGGGCCCCCTCTACGAGCAGTACTTC. Amino acids: CASSSSWQGPLYEQYF.

The J gene is TRBJ1-2, the V gene TRBV9; no clear D. Deletions cut 0 bases from V and 4 bases from J, with 4 bases between. The CDR3 is made up of 12 amino acids. Germline V gives CDR1 SGDLS, CDR2 YYNGEE. The CDR3: CASSVDRYGYTF. The CDR3 region has the DNA TGTGCCAGCAGCGTAGATCGCTATGGCTACACCTTC.

The V gene is TRBV4-1, the J gene TRBJ2-5; no reliable D call. V lost 1 base and J 5 bases, leaving 11 bases between the germline ends. CDR1 is MGHRA, CDR2 YSYEKL, per germline. The CDR3 is made up of 14 amino acids. The CDR3 reads CASSQGGVVETQYF. CDR3 coding DNA: TGCGCCAGCAGCCAAGGAGGCGTGGTGGAGACCCAGTACTTC.

The J gene is TRBJ2-3, the V gene TRBV5-1; a weak D match, TRBD1 (5 bases). The germline gives CDR1 SGHRS, CDR2 YFSETQ. V was shortened by 1 base and J by 3 bases, with 9 bases between the two germline ends. This CDR3 spans 14 amino acids. The CDR3 sequence is CASSLNRPTDTQYF. The CDR3 region has the DNA TGCGCCAGCAGCTTGAACAGGCCAACAGATACGCAGTATTTT.

The chain is built from TRBV6-1 and TRBJ1-4, with D possibly being TRBD1 (5 bases). The CDR3 is made up of 15 amino acids. With 5 bases removed from V and 3 bases from J, the gap between germline ends came to 13 bases. The V gene's germline CDR1 is MNHNS and CDR2 SASEGT. The CDR3 nucleotides are TGTGCCAGCAGTCAGATCGGCAGGGCTAATGAAAAACTGTTTTTT. Translating it yields CASSQIGRANEKLFF.